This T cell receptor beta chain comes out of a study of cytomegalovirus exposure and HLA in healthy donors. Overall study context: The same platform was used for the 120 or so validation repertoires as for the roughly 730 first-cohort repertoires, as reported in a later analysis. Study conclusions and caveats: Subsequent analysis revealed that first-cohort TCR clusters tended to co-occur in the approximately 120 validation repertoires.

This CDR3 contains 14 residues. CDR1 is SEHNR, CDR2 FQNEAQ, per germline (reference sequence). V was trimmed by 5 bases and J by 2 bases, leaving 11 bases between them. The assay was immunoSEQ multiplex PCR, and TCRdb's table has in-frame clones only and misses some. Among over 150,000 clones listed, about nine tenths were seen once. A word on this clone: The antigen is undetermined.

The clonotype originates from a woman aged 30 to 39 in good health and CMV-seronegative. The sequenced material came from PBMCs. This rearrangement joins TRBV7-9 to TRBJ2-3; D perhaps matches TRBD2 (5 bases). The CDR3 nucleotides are TGTGCCAGCAGCCCGGGATCCGCCACAGATACGCAGTATTTT. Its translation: CASSPGSATDTQYF.